The present T cell receptor (beta chain) was sequenced within a study of preoperative IRX-2 immunotherapy in early breast cancer. Treatment in this sample: preoperative locoregional IRX-2 cytokine immunotherapy. Samples came from a phase Ib trial of preoperative locoregional IRX-2 cytokine immunotherapy. Sequencing used immunoSEQ multiplex PCR; TCRdb keeps in-frame clones, though not all of them. The repertoire holds roughly 29,000 clones, with 85% to 90% as singletons. This specimen was acquired from a patient treated with IRX-2 immunotherapy. The receptor comes from a human donor with breast cancer.

In nucleotides, the CDR3 is TGTGCCAGCTCACCCCGACTAGCTGGGAGCTCTGGGGCCAACGTCCTGACTTTC. It encodes CASSPRLAGSSGANVLTF. The chain employs TRBV18 and TRBJ2-6, with 7 bases lining up with TRBD2. After removal of 3 bases from V and 0 bases from J, the junction contained 8 bases not matched to a gene. The V gene's germline CDR1 is KGHSH and CDR2 LQKENI. The CDR3 spans 18 residues.